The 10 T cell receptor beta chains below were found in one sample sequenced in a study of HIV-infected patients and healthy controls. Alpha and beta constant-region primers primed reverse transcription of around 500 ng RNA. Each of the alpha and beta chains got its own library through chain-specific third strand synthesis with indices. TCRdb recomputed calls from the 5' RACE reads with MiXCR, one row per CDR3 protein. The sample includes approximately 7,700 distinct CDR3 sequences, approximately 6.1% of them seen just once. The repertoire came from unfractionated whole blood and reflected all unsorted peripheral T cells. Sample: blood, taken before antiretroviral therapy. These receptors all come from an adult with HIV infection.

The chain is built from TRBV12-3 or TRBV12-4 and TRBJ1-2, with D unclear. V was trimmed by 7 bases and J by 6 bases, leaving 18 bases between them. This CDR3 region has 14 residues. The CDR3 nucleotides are TGTGCCAGCAAGAGGGCAGCAGGTCTAGATGGCTACACCTTC. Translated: CASKRAAGLDGYTF.

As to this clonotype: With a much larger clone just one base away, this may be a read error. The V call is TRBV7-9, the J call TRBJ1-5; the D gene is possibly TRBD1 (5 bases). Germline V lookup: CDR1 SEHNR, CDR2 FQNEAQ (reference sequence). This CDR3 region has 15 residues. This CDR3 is CASSSATVSNQPRRF. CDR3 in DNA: TGTGCCAGCAGCTCAGCGACAGTAAGCAATCAGCCCCGGCGTTTT.

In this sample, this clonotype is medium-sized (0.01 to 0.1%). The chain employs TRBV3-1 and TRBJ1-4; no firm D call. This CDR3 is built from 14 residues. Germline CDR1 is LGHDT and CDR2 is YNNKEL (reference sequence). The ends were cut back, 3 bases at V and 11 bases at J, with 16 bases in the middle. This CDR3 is CASSHERTVPKLFF. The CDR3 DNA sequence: TGTGCCAGCAGCCACGAGAGGACGGTACCCAAACTGTTTTTT. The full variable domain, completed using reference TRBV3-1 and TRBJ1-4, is DTAVSQTPKYLVTQMGNDKSIKCEQNLGHDTMYWYKQDSKKFLKIMFSYNNKELIINETVPNRFSPKSPDKAHLNLHINSLELGDSAVYFCASSHERTVPKLFFGSGTQLSVL.

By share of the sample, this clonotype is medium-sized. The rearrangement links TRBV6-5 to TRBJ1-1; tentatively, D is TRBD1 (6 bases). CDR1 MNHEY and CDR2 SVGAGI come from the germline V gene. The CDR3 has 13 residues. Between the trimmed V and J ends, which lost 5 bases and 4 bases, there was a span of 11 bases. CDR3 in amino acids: CASSITGSTEAFF. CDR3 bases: TGTGCCAGCAGTATAACAGGGAGCACTGAAGCTTTCTTT.

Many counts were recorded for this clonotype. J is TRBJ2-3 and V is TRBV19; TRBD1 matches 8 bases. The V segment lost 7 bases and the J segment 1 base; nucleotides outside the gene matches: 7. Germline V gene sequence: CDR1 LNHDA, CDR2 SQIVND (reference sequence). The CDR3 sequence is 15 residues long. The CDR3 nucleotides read TGTGCCAGTAATACCCCGGGACAGGGCACAGATACGCAGTATTTT. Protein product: CASNTPGQGTDTQYF.

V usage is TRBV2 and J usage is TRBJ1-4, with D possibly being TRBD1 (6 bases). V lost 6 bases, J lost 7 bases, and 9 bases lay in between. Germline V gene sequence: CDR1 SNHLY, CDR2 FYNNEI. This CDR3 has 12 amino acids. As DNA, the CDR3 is TGTGCCAGCAGGGACAGAGGTGAAAAACTGTTTTTT. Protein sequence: CASRDRGEKLFF. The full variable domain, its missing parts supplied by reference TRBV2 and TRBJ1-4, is EPEVTQTPSHQVTQMGQEVILRCVPISNHLYFYWYRQILGQKVEFLVSFYNNEISEKSEIFDDQFSVERPDGSNFTLKIRSTKLEDSAMYFCASRDRGEKLFFGSGTQLSVL.

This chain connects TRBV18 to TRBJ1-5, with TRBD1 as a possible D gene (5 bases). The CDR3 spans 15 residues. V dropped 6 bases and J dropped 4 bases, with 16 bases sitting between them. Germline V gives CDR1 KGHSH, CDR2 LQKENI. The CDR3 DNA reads TGTGCCAGCTCTGAGATGGGACCAAAGAATCAGCCCCAGCATTTT. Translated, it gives CASSEMGPKNQPQHF.

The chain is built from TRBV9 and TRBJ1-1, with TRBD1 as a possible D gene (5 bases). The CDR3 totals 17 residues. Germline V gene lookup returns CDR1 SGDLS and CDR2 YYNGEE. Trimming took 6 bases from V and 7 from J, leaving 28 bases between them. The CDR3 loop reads CASTPSIRVPGTGEAFF. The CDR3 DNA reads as TGTGCCAGCACCCCCAGCATCAGGGTCCCAGGAACAGGTGAAGCTTTCTTT. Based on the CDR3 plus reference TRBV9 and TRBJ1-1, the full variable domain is DSGVTQTPKHLITATGQRVTLRCSPRSGDLSVYWYQQSLDQGLQFLIQYYNGEERAKGNILERFSAQQFPDLHSELNLSSLELGDSALYFCASTPSIRVPGTGEAFFGQGTRLTVV.

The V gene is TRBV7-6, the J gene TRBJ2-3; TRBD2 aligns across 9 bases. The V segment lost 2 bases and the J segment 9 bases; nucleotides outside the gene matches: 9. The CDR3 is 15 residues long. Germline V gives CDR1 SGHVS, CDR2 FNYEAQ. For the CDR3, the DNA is TGTGCCAGCAGCTTATCGGTAGCGGGGGCCGCAACGCAGTATTTT. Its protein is CASSLSVAGAATQYF.

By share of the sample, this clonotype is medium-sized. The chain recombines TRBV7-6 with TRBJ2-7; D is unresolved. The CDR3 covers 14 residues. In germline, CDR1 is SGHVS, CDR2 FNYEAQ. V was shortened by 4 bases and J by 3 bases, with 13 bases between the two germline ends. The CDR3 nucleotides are TGTGCCAGCAGCTCAGGCGTGGCAAGCTACGAGCAGTACTTC. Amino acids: CASSSGVASYEQYF.